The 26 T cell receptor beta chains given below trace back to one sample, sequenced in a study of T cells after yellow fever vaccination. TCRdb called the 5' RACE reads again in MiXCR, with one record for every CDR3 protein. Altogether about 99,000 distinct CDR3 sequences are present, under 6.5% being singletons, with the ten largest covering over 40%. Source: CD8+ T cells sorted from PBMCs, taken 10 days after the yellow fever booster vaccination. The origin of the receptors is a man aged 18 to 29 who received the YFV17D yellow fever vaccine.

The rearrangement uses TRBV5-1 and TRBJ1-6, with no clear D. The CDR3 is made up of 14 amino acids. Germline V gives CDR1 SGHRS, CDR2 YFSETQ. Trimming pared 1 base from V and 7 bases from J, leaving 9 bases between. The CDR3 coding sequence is TGCGCCAGCAGCTTGAGGGTAGGGAATTCACCCCTCCACTTT. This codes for CASSLRVGNSPLHF.

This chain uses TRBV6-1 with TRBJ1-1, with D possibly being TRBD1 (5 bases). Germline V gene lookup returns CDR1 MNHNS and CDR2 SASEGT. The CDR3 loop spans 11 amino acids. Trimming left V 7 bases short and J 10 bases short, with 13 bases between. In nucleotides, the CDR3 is TGTGCCAGCATGAGGGGTTTCGGAGCTTTCTTT. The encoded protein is CASMRGFGAFF.

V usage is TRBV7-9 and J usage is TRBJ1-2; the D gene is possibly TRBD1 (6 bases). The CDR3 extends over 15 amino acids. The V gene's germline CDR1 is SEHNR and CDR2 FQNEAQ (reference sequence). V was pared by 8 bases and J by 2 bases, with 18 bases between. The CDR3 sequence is CASADSLRPNYGYTF. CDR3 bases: TGTGCCAGCGCGGACAGTCTTAGGCCGAACTATGGCTACACCTTC.

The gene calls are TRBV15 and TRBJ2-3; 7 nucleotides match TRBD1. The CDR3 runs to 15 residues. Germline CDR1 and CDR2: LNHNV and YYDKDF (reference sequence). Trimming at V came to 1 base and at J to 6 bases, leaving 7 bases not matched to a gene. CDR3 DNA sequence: TGTGCCACCAGCAGAGCGGACAGGCCGAGGGATACGCAGTATTTT. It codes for CATSRADRPRDTQYF.

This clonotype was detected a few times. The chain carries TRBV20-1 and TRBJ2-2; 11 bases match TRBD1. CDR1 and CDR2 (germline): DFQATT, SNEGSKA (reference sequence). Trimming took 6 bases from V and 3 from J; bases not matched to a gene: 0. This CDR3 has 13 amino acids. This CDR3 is CSAGQGDTGELFF. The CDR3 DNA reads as TGCAGTGCGGGACAGGGGGACACCGGGGAGCTGTTTTTT.

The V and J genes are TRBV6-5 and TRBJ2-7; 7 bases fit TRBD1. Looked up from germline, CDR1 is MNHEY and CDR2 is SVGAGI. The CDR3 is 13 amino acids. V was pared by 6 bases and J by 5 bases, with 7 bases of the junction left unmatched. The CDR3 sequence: CASRTGPGDEQYF. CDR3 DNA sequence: TGTGCCAGCAGGACAGGGCCAGGGGACGAGCAGTACTTC.

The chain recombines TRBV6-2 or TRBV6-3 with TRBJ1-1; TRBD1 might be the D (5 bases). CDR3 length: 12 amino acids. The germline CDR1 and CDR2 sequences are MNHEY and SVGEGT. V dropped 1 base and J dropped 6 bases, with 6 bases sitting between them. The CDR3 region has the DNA TGTGCCAGCAGTTACTGGGACGCTGAAGCTTTCTTT. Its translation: CASSYWDAEAFF.

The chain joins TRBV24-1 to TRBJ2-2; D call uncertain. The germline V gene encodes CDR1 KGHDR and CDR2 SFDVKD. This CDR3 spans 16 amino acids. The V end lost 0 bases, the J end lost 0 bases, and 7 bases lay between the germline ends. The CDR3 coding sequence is TGTGCCACCAGTGATTTGGTTCCTACGAACACCGGGGAGCTGTTTTTT. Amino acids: CATSDLVPTNTGELFF.

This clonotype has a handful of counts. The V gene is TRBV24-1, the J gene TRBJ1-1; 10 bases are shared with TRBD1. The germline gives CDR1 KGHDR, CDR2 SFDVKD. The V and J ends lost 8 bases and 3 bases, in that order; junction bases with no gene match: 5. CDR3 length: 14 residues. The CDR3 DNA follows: TGTGCCACCAATAGGACAGGGGGTCACACTGAAGCTTTCTTT. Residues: CATNRTGGHTEAFF.

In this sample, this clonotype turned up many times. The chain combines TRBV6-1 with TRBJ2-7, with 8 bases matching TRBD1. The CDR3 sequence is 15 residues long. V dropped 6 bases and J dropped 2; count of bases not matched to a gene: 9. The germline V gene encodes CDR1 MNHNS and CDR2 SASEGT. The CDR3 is CASRVDRGPTYEQYF. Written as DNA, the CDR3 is TGTGCCAGCAGAGTCGACAGGGGACCCACCTACGAGCAGTACTTC.

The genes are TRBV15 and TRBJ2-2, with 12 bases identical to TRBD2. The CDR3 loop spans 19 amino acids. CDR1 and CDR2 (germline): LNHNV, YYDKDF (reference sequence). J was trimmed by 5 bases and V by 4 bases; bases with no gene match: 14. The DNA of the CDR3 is TGTGCCACCAGCATAGGACTCCGACTAGCGGGGGATAATACCGGGGAGCTGTTTTTT. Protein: CATSIGLRLAGDNTGELFF.

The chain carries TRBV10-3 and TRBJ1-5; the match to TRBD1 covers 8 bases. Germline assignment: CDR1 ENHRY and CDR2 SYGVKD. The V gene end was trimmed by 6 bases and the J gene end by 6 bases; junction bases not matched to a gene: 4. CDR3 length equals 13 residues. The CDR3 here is CAIRGQVSQPQHF. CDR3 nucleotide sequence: TGTGCCATCAGGGGACAGGTTAGTCAGCCCCAGCATTTT.

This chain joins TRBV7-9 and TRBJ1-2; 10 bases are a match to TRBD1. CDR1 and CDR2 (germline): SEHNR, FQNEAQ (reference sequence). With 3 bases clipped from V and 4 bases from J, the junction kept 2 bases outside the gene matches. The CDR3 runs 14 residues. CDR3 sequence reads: CASSFGDRGYGYTF. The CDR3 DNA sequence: TGTGCCAGCAGCTTTGGGGACAGGGGCTATGGCTACACCTTC.

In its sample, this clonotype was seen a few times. Here the CDR3 DNA reads TGTGCCAGCAGCTTCGCTCGGACAGGGGATAATTCACCCCTCCACTTT. Amino acids: CASSFARTGDNSPLHF. The V and J genes are TRBV7-9 and TRBJ1-6; 9 bases align to TRBD1. CDR1 is SEHNR and CDR2 is FQNEAQ in the germline V gene (reference sequence). Trimming took 3 bases from V and 5 from J; bases not matched to a gene: 5. This CDR3 is built from 16 residues.

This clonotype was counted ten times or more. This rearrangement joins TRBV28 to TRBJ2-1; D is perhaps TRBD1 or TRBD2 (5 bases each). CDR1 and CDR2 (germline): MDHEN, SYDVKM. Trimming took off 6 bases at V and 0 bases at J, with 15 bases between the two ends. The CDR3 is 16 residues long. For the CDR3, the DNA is TGTGCCAGCAGGCTTACAGGACTGAACTCCTACAATGAGCAGTTCTTC. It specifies CASRLTGLNSYNEQFF.

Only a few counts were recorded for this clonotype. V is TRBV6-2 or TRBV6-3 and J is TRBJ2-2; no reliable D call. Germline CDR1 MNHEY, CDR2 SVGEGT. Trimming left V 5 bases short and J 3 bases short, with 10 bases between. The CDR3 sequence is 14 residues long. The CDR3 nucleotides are TGTGCCAGCAGTCCGCGCGCCGACACCGGGGAGCTGTTTTTT. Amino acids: CASSPRADTGELFF.

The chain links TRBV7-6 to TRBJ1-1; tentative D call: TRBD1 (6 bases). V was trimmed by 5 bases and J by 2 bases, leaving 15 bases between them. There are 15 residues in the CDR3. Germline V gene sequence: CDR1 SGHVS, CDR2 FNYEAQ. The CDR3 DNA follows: TGTGCCAGCAGCCATGGGGGCTCCCCAAACACTGAAGCTTTCTTT. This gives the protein CASSHGGSPNTEAFF.

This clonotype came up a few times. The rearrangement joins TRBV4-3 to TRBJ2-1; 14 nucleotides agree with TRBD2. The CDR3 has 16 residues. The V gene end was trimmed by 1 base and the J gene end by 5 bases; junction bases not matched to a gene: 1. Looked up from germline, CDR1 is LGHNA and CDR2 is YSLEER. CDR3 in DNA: TGCGCCAGCAGCCAAGCGGGACTAGCGGGGGACAATGAGCAGTTCTTC. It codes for CASSQAGLAGDNEQFF.

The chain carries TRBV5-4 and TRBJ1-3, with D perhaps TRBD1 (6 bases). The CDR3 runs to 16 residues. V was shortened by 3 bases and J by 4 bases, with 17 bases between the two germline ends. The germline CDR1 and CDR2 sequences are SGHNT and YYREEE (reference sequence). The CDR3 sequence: CASSSGTKPRGNTIYF. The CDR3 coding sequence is TGTGCCAGCAGCTCCGGGACAAAGCCCCGGGGAAACACCATATATTTT. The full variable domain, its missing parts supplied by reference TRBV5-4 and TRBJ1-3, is ETGVTQSPTHLIKTRGQQVTLRCSSQSGHNTVSWYQQALGQGPQFIFQYYREEENGRGNFPPRFSGLQFPNYSSELNVNALELDDSALYLCASSSGTKPRGNTIYFGEGSWLTVV.

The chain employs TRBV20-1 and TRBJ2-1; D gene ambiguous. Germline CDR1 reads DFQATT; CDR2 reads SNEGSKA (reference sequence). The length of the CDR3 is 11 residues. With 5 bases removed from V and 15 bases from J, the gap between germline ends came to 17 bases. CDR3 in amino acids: CSALRVGQSFF. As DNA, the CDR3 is TGCAGTGCTCTCCGGGTCGGTCAGTCGTTCTTC.

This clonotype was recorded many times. The CDR3 sequence is CASSTGQGYEQYV. CDR3 DNA sequence: TGTGCCAGTAGTACGGGACAGGGCTACGAGCAGTACGTC. The rearrangement uses TRBV19 and TRBJ2-7; 9 bases line up with TRBD1. The CDR3 sequence is 13 residues long. With V trimmed by 4 bases and J by 3 bases, 1 base remained unmatched. Germline V gives CDR1 LNHDA, CDR2 SQIVND (reference sequence).

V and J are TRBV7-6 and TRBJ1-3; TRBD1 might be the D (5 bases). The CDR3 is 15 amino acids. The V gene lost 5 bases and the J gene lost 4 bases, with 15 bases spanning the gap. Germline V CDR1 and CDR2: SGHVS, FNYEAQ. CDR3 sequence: CASSMGVGKGNTIYF. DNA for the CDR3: TGTGCCAGCAGCATGGGGGTAGGGAAAGGAAACACCATATATTTT.

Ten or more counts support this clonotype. CDR3: CASSQGDEYSGKLFF. CDR3 DNA sequence: TGTGCCAGCAGCCAGGGGGACGAATATTCTGGAAAACTGTTTTTT. The chain carries TRBV4-2 and TRBJ1-4; TRBD1 is a possible D gene (5 bases). This CDR3 spans 15 amino acids. V shed 3 bases and J shed 10 bases, with 18 bases lying between them. Germline CDR1 LGHNA, CDR2 YNFKEQ.

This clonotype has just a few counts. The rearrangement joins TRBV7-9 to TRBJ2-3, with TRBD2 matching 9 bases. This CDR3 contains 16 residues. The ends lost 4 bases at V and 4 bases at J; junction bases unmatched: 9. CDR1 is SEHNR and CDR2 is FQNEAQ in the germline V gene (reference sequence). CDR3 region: CASSSRSGGQSDTQYF. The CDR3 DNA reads TGTGCCAGCAGCTCAAGGAGCGGGGGGCAGTCAGATACGCAGTATTTT.

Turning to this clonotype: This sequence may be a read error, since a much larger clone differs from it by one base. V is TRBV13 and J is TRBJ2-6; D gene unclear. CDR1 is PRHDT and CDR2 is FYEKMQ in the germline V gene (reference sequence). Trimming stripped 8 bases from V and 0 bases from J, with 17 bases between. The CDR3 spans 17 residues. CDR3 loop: CASATIEAGSGANVLTF. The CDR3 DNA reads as TGTGCCAGCGCCACTATTGAGGCCGGCTCTGGGGCCAACGTCCTGACTTTC.

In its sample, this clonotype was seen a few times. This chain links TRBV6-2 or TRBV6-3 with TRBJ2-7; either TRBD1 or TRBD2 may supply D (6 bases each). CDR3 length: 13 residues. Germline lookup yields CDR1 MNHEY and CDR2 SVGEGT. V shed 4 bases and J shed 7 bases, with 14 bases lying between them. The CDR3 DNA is TGTGCCAGCAGTTTTGGGGGGCAGAAAGAGCAGTACGTC. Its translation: CASSFGGQKEQYV.